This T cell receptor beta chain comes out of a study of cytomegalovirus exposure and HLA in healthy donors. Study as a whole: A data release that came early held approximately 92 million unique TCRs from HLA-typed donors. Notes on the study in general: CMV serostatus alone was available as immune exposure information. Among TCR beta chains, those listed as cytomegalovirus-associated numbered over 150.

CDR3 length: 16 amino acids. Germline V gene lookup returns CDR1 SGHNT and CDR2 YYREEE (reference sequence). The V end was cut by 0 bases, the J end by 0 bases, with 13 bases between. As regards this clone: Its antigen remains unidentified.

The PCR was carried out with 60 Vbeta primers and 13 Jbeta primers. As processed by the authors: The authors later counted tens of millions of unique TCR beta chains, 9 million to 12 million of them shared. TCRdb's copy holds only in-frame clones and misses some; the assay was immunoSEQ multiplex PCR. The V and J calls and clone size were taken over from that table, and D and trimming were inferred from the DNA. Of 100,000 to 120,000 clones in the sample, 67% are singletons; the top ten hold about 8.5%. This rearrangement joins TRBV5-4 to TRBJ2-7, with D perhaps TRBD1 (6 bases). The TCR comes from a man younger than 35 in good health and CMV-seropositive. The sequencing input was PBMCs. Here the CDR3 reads CASSLAPGQYSYEQYV. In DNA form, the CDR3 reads TGTGCCAGCAGCTTGGCACCCGGACAGTACTCCTACGAGCAGTACGTC.